Each of the 19 T cell receptor beta chains below was sequenced from the same sample in a study of T cell changes during pregnancy in multiple sclerosis. Sequencing was performed with immunoSEQ multiplex PCR; in TCRdb, only in-frame clones are kept and a portion is missing. The table includes approximately 100,000 clones, 90% to 95% detected once. The sequences come from peripheral blood, collected after pregnancy. The origin of the receptors is a female donor with multiple sclerosis, enrolled in a pregnancy study.

The J gene is TRBJ1-1, the V gene TRBV25-1; TRBD1 matches at 9 bases. Germline CDR1 MGHDK, CDR2 SYGVNS. Trimming cost V 8 bases and J 5 bases; bases outside gene matches: 9. This CDR3 contains 14 residues. Here the CDR3 reads CASSTGQGKTEAFF. The CDR3 nucleotides are TGTGCCAGCTCGACGGGACAGGGCAAGACTGAAGCTTTCTTT.

J is TRBJ2-3 and V is TRBV9; 12 bases line up with TRBD2. The ends lost 4 bases at V and 2 bases at J; junction bases unmatched: 8. Germline loops: CDR1 SGDLS, CDR2 YYNGEE. The CDR3 is made up of 17 amino acids. CDR3 nucleotide sequence: TGTGCCAGCAGCCCGAGGACTAGCGGGGCTATCACAGATACGCAGTATTTT. Translating it yields CASSPRTSGAITDTQYF.

This clone was seen just once. The chain combines TRBV6-1 with TRBJ2-1, with 7 bases aligning to TRBD1. CDR3 length equals 16 residues. From germline, CDR1 is MNHNS and CDR2 SASEGT. J gave up 3 bases and V 0 bases, and 5 bases lay outside the gene matches. The CDR3 DNA sequence: TGTGCCAGCAGTGAAGCTTTTTGGGACAGCTACAATGAGCAGTTCTTC. Translating gives CASSEAFWDSYNEQFF.

The chain has TRBV12-5 and TRBJ1-2, with TRBD1 identical over 7 bases. Looked up from germline, CDR1 is LGHNT and CDR2 is FRNRAP. V lost 4 bases and J lost 8; bases outside the gene matches: 4. This CDR3 has 12 amino acids. CDR3 in DNA: TGTGCTAGTGGTTCAACAGGGGACGGCTACACCTTC. Translated: CASGSTGDGYTF. The whole variable domain, remainder taken from reference TRBV12-5 and TRBJ1-2, is DARVTQTPRHKVTEMGQEVTMRCQPILGHNTVFWYRQTMMQGLELLAYFRNRAPLDDSGMPKDRFSAEMPDATLATLKIQPSEPRDSAVYFCASGSTGDGYTFGSGTRLTVV.

This clone showed up just once. The chain is built from TRBV7-6 and TRBJ2-7, with 11 bases that match TRBD2. The length of the CDR3 is 15 residues. CDR1 SGHVS and CDR2 FNYEAQ come from the germline V gene. V lost 0 bases and J lost 5; bases outside the gene matches: 3. The CDR3 coding sequence is TGTGCCAGCAGCTTAGCTAGCGGGGGGGCGGACGAGCAGTACTTC. Translated: CASSLASGGADEQYF.

The V gene is TRBV19, the J gene TRBJ1-5, with a possible D match to TRBD1 (6 bases). This CDR3 is built from 17 residues. The V gene lost 0 bases and the J gene lost 6 bases, with 18 bases spanning the gap. Per the germline V gene, CDR1 is LNHDA and CDR2 is SQIVND (reference sequence). The CDR3 DNA is TGTGCCAGTAGTATAGATCATGGGGGGGCTGCTGGTCAGCCCCAGCATTTT. Its translation is CASSIDHGGAAGQPQHF.

The chain has TRBV2 and TRBJ1-1; D might be TRBD1 (6 bases). The CDR3 sequence is 19 residues long. V was cut by 5 bases and J by 1 base, with 26 bases left in between. Germline loops: CDR1 SNHLY, CDR2 FYNNEI. The CDR3 loop reads CASSFPDLYRARENTEAFF. CDR3 nucleotides: TGTGCCAGCAGTTTCCCAGATCTGTACAGGGCTAGAGAGAACACTGAAGCTTTCTTT.

This clone was picked up one time. V usage is TRBV2 and J usage is TRBJ1-1; D may be TRBD1 (5 bases). Trimming pared 4 bases from V and 1 base from J, leaving 13 bases between. The CDR3 length is 15 residues. Germline V gene sequence: CDR1 SNHLY, CDR2 FYNNEI. The chain's CDR3 is CASSVQTVPNTEAFF. CDR3 nucleotide sequence: TGTGCCAGCAGTGTCCAGACAGTCCCGAACACTGAAGCTTTCTTT.

The CDR3 is CASSLGGEQFF. The CDR3 bases are TGCGCCAGCAGCCTCGGAGGTGAGCAGTTCTTC. The J gene is TRBJ2-1, the V gene TRBV4-1; maybe TRBD2 (5 bases). This CDR3 has 11 residues. V was cut by 4 bases and J by 9 bases, with 7 bases left in between. Per germline, CDR1 MGHRA and CDR2 YSYEKL.

The J gene is TRBJ1-1, the V gene TRBV6-5; D gene unclear. Germline assignment: CDR1 MNHEY and CDR2 SVGAGI. V dropped 5 bases and J dropped 1 base, with 14 bases sitting between them. The CDR3 consists of 15 residues. The CDR3 region is CASSGRRTGNTEAFF. In nucleotides, the CDR3 is TGTGCCAGCAGTGGGAGACGGACCGGGAACACTGAAGCTTTCTTT.

The chain carries TRBV18 and TRBJ1-5, with 7 nucleotides matching TRBD1. J was trimmed by 1 base and V by 8 bases; bases with no gene match: 11. From germline, CDR1 is KGHSH and CDR2 LQKENI. The CDR3 totals 16 residues. This chain's CDR3 is CASRPSGTASNQPQHF. Here the CDR3 DNA reads TGTGCCAGCCGCCCCTCCGGGACAGCAAGCAATCAGCCCCAGCATTTT.

The chain is built from TRBV7-9 and TRBJ2-7; the D gene is possibly TRBD1 (5 bases). CDR1 and CDR2 (germline): SEHNR, FQNEAQ (reference sequence). The CDR3 covers 12 residues. The V gene lost 3 bases and the J gene lost 5 bases, with 8 bases spanning the gap. The CDR3 loop reads CASSFRQNEQYF. The CDR3 DNA reads as TGTGCCAGCAGCTTCCGACAGAACGAGCAGTACTTC.

This clone was observed once. The CDR3 coding sequence is TGTGCCAGCTCGGACAGGGGAGGCCCCTACGAGCAGTACTTC. This gives the protein CASSDRGGPYEQYF. The chain uses TRBV6-5 and TRBJ2-7; 9 nucleotides line up with TRBD1. The CDR3 sequence is 14 residues long. Germline CDR1 MNHEY, CDR2 SVGAGI. V was clipped by 8 bases and J by 2 bases; unmatched bases: 7.

The chain is built from TRBV28 and TRBJ2-3, with 11 nucleotides matching TRBD2. In germline, CDR1 is MDHEN, CDR2 SYDVKM. V trimming: 4 bases; J trimming: 4 bases; junction bases outside the gene matches: 4. CDR3 length equals 15 residues. The DNA for the CDR3 is TGTGCCAGCAGTTCCTTAGCGGGGGGGCCAGATACGCAGTATTTT. Translated, it gives CASSSLAGGPDTQYF.

The chain has TRBV2 and TRBJ2-5; 9 bases match TRBD1. Germline CDR1 reads SNHLY; CDR2 reads FYNNEI. V lost 6 bases to trimming and J lost 5 bases; unmatched junction nucleotides: 7. This CDR3 has 14 amino acids. In DNA, the CDR3 is TGTGCCAGCAGAGGAATGGGACAGGGCGAGACCCAGTACTTC. Protein: CASRGMGQGETQYF. The whole variable domain, remainder taken from reference TRBV2 and TRBJ2-5, is EPEVTQTPSHQVTQMGQEVILRCVPISNHLYFYWYRQILGQKVEFLVSFYNNEISEKSEIFDDQFSVERPDGSNFTLKIRSTKLEDSAMYFCASRGMGQGETQYFGPGTRLLVL.

This clone was recorded only once. The CDR3 carries no conserved terminal phenylalanine or tryptophan, so it likely arises from a read error. The limits of the CDR3 on the DNA are not certain, so only TCRdb's listed CDR3 is given. The chain uses TRBV12-5 and TRBJ1-1; the DNA was not compared with TRBD1, the D call given in the table. The CDR3 is 12 residues long, ends included. Looked up from germline, CDR1 is LGHNT and CDR2 is FRNRAP. CDR3 region: CASGLVARATGL.

The J gene is TRBJ2-3, the V gene TRBV27; D gene ambiguous. Germline loops: CDR1 MNHEY, CDR2 SMNVEV (reference sequence). With 5 bases removed from V and 2 bases from J, the gap between germline ends came to 11 bases. CDR3 length equals 14 residues. In DNA, the CDR3 is TGTGCCAGCAGTCCCATCGGAGTCACAGATACGCAGTATTTT. The encoded protein is CASSPIGVTDTQYF.

The chain employs TRBV10-2 and TRBJ2-1; D may be TRBD2 (5 bases). V lost 7 bases and J 0 bases, leaving 13 bases between the germline ends. Germline CDR1 WSHSY, CDR2 SAAADI. The CDR3 has 15 amino acids. CDR3 DNA: TGCGCCAGCAAGCGGTGGGCGAGCTCCTACAATGAGCAGTTCTTC. Protein: CASKRWASSYNEQFF.

J is TRBJ2-6 and V is TRBV29-1; 8 positions match TRBD1. Germline V CDR1 and CDR2: SQVTM, ANQGSEA. There are 16 residues in the CDR3. V was pared by 5 bases and J by 0 bases, with 6 bases of the junction left unmatched. The CDR3 nucleotides are TGCAGCGTTTCGGGACAGGCCCGCTCTGGGGCCAACGTCCTGACTTTC. Protein: CSVSGQARSGANVLTF.